One sample yielded the 30 T cell receptor beta chains listed below, sequenced in a study of shared clonotypes between healthy human individuals. Using immunoSEQ multiplex PCR, the repertoire was profiled, and TCRdb retains in-frame clones only, with some absent. Counted here are 2,500,000 or so clones, roughly 92% occurring once; the ten biggest clones make up 0.37%. The specimen sequenced was naive CD4+ T cells from PBMCs. Subset given: CD45RA+ positively selected. The source of these receptors is a man aged 18 to 30 in good health. Some clones in this sample may be carry-over from other donors' samples.

The chain links TRBV5-1 to TRBJ2-3; 7 nucleotides align to TRBD1. The CDR3 spans 15 residues. Germline V gene sequence: CDR1 SGHRS, CDR2 YFSETQ. V was pared by 5 bases and J by 2 bases, with 8 bases of the junction left unmatched. CDR3 in DNA: TGCGCCAGCAGAGAGACAGGGCCCTCCACAGATACGCAGTATTTT. Protein product: CASRETGPSTDTQYF.

The chain joins TRBV7-9 to TRBJ1-1; the D gene is possibly TRBD1 (5 bases). The CDR3 contains 14 residues. Germline lookup yields CDR1 SEHNR and CDR2 FQNEAQ (reference sequence). V shed 4 bases and J shed 1 base, with 10 bases lying between them. In DNA, the CDR3 is TGTGCCAGCAGCTCTAGGAGGGGGAACACTGAAGCTTTCTTT. This gives the protein CASSSRRGNTEAFF.

This clone has just one count. CDR3 DNA: TGCGCCAGCAGCGGTCTTATGGGGGATGAGCAGTTCTTC. It yields the protein CASSGLMGDEQFF. V is TRBV5-1 and J is TRBJ2-1; D may match TRBD1 or TRBD2 (5 bases each). This CDR3 is built from 13 residues. Germline CDR1 and CDR2: SGHRS and YFSETQ. The V gene lost 4 bases and the J gene lost 8 bases, with 13 bases spanning the gap.

This clone has a single count. The V call is TRBV4-1, the J call TRBJ2-3; 10 bases fit TRBD2. V trimming: 0 bases; J trimming: 6 bases; junction bases outside the gene matches: 6. The germline gives CDR1 MGHRA, CDR2 YSYEKL. This CDR3 is built from 16 residues. CDR3 residues: CASSQESVAGGDTQYF. The DNA for the CDR3 is TGCGCCAGCAGCCAAGAAAGTGTAGCGGGAGGTGATACGCAGTATTTT.

The V gene is TRBV14, the J gene TRBJ1-3; TRBD1 is a possible D gene (5 bases). The V end was cut by 0 bases, the J end by 9 bases, with 12 bases between. This CDR3 region has 14 residues. Germline-derived CDR1 and CDR2 are SGHDN and FVKESK. This CDR3 is CASSQEVRGRTIYF. CDR3 nucleotide sequence: TGTGCCAGCAGCCAAGAAGTTAGGGGCCGCACCATATATTTT.

The chain recombines TRBV5-5 with TRBJ1-3; 7 bases fit TRBD1. The CDR3 has 15 residues. CDR1 and CDR2 from the germline V gene are SGHKS and YYEKEE (reference sequence). The V gene end was trimmed by 3 bases and the J gene end by 4 bases; junction bases not matched to a gene: 7. CDR3 region: CASSSRQGDGNTIYF. The CDR3 region has the DNA TGTGCCAGCAGCTCACGACAGGGAGACGGAAACACCATATATTTT.

DNA of the CDR3: TGTGCCAGCAGCGTAGGTCTCCAGGGTGGTACTGGAAACACCATATATTTT. Amino acids: CASSVGLQGGTGNTIYF. V is TRBV9 and J is TRBJ1-3, with D tentatively TRBD1 (5 bases). This CDR3 is built from 17 residues. Trimming pared 0 bases from V and 2 bases from J, leaving 15 bases between. Germline V lookup: CDR1 SGDLS, CDR2 YYNGEE.

V and J are TRBV15 and TRBJ2-3; TRBD2 matches 9 bases. The V gene end was trimmed by 3 bases and the J gene end by 0 bases; junction bases not matched to a gene: 7. Germline loops: CDR1 LNHNV, CDR2 YYDKDF (reference sequence). This CDR3 spans 17 amino acids. CDR3 sequence reads: CATSSRTSAASTDTQYF. The CDR3 DNA sequence: TGTGCCACCAGCAGTAGGACTAGCGCCGCTAGCACAGATACGCAGTATTTT.

The J gene is TRBJ1-2, the V gene TRBV2; no clear D gene. Germline V gene lookup returns CDR1 SNHLY and CDR2 FYNNEI. This CDR3 is 15 amino acids long. Deletions cut 1 base from V and 4 bases from J, with 13 bases between. In nucleotides, the CDR3 is TGTGCCAGCAGTGAAGACAGCACTGAAGTCTATGGCTACACCTTC. It codes for CASSEDSTEVYGYTF. Full variable domain (missing parts from reference TRBV2 and TRBJ1-2): EPEVTQTPSHQVTQMGQEVILRCVPISNHLYFYWYRQILGQKVEFLVSFYNNEISEKSEIFDDQFSVERPDGSNFTLKIRSTKLEDSAMYFCASSEDSTEVYGYTFGSGTRLTVV.

With regard to this clone: Additional DNA sequences in this sample encode the identical CDR3. The chain links TRBV5-1 to TRBJ2-2; D unresolved. With 4 bases removed from V and 6 bases from J, the gap between germline ends came to 10 bases. Germline values: CDR1 SGHRS, CDR2 YFSETQ. This CDR3 is 13 amino acids long. The CDR3 reads CASSPQVPGELFF. Written as DNA, the CDR3 is TGCGCCAGCAGCCCCCAGGTGCCCGGGGAGCTGTTTTTT.

This clone has just one count. J is TRBJ1-5 and V is TRBV19; 8 bases map to TRBD1. This CDR3 comprises 15 residues. With 6 bases clipped from V and 8 bases from J, the junction kept 12 bases outside the gene matches. Germline V gene data show CDR1 as LNHDA and CDR2 as SQIVND (reference sequence). The DNA of the CDR3 is TGTGCCAGTAGGAAGGACAGGGCGATAACCGAGCCCCAGCATTTT. It specifies CASRKDRAITEPQHF.

This clone has only a few counts. The same CDR3 is also encoded by other DNA sequences in this sample. The chain couples TRBV20-1 to TRBJ1-1, with D unclear. V dropped 0 bases and J dropped 3 bases, with 2 bases sitting between them. Germline values: CDR1 DFQATT, CDR2 SNEGSKA (reference sequence). The CDR3 is made up of 11 amino acids. For the CDR3, the DNA is TGCAGTGCTAGAGAGTACACTGAAGCTTTCTTT. It encodes CSAREYTEAFF.

Regarding this clone: This specimen includes other DNA sequences encoding the same CDR3. This chain uses TRBV7-9 with TRBJ1-1; D not resolved. CDR1 is SEHNR, CDR2 FQNEAQ, per germline (reference sequence). Trimming cost V 5 bases and J 5 bases, with 12 bases left between them. CDR3 length: 13 residues. CDR3 region: CASSRLGGTEAFF. CDR3 in DNA: TGTGCCAGCAGCCGTCTGGGAGGAACTGAAGCTTTCTTT. Using reference TRBV7-9 and TRBJ1-1 for the parts outside the CDR3, the full variable domain is DTGVSQNPRHKITKRGQNVTFRCDPISEHNRLYWYRQTLGQGPEFLTYFQNEAQLEKSRLLSDRFSAERPKGSFSTLEIQRTEQGDSAMYLCASSRLGGTEAFFGQGTRLTVV.

This clone appeared a single time. J is TRBJ2-1 and V is TRBV7-9; TRBD2 might be the D (6 bases). The CDR3 is 14 residues long. Trimming took 5 bases from V and 7 from J, leaving 15 bases between them. CDR1 and CDR2 (germline): SEHNR, FQNEAQ (reference sequence). Written as DNA, the CDR3 is TGTGCCAGCAGCCCCCGCGGTCGGGAGAATGAGCAGTTCTTC. Residues: CASSPRGRENEQFF.

The chain carries TRBV7-2 and TRBJ2-1; D may be TRBD1 or TRBD2 (5 bases each). Germline-derived CDR1 and CDR2 are SGHTA and FQGNSA. Trimming took 2 bases from V and 6 from J, leaving 14 bases between them. CDR3 size: 15 residues. In nucleotides, the CDR3 is TGTGCCAGCAGCTTATCAGGGCGCGGGTTCAATGAGCAGTTCTTC. The encoded protein is CASSLSGRGFNEQFF.

The genes are TRBV7-2 and TRBJ1-5; D perhaps matches TRBD1 (5 bases). Trimming left V 1 base short and J 6 bases short, with 13 bases between. The CDR3 has 15 residues. Germline V lookup: CDR1 SGHTA, CDR2 FQGNSA. Here the CDR3 DNA reads TGTGCCAGCAGCTTAGGTTCAGGGTCAGGTCAGCCCCAGCATTTT. Its translation: CASSLGSGSGQPQHF.

This chain uses TRBV27 with TRBJ2-3; tentatively, D is TRBD1 or TRBD2 (6 bases each). The CDR3 extends over 14 amino acids. Germline-derived CDR1 and CDR2 are MNHEY and SMNVEV (reference sequence). V was clipped by 8 bases and J by 0 bases, with 12 bases between them. CDR3 loop: CASSRGGSTDTQYF. The DNA of the CDR3 is TGTGCCAGCTCTAGAGGGGGGAGCACAGATACGCAGTATTTT.

The rearrangement links TRBV7-2 to TRBJ2-3; no reliable D call. V was cut by 5 bases and J by 4 bases, with 13 bases left in between. Germline CDR1 and CDR2: SGHTA and FQGNSA. The CDR3 is 14 amino acids. Written as DNA, the CDR3 is TGTGCCAGCAGCGAGGACCGCGGCCCAGATACGCAGTATTTT. It specifies CASSEDRGPDTQYF.

The J gene is TRBJ1-5, the V gene TRBV6-5; 7 bases map to TRBD1. In germline, CDR1 is MNHEY, CDR2 SVGAGI. CDR3 length equals 14 residues. V shed 6 bases, J shed 6 bases, and the junction held 8 bases outside the gene matches. CDR3 bases: TGTGCCAGCAGCTCCGGGACAGCCAGTCAGCCCCAGCATTTT. It yields the protein CASSSGTASQPQHF.

The chain uses TRBV19 and TRBJ2-1; the D is unclear. V lost 8 bases and J 0 bases, leaving 14 bases between the germline ends. The CDR3 contains 15 residues. In germline, CDR1 is LNHDA, CDR2 SQIVND (reference sequence). The CDR3 loop is CASVGSIHSYNEQFF. The CDR3 DNA sequence: TGTGCCAGTGTCGGGTCGATTCACTCCTACAATGAGCAGTTCTTC.

This sequence joins TRBV11-2 and TRBJ2-1, with D hard to call. Germline V gives CDR1 SGHAT, CDR2 FQNNGV. There are 16 residues in the CDR3. V was shortened by 1 base and J by 3 bases, with 13 bases between the two germline ends. CDR3 in DNA: TGTGCCAGCAGCTTAGCCCGGGCTAGGATCTACAATGAGCAGTTCTTC. This gives the protein CASSLARARIYNEQFF.

The chain employs TRBV7-2 and TRBJ1-1; possibly TRBD1 for D (5 bases). V lost 1 base, J lost 6 bases, and 12 bases lay in between. The CDR3 covers 14 residues. CDR1 and CDR2 (germline): SGHTA, FQGNSA. Here the CDR3 DNA reads TGTGCCAGCAGCTTAGGGGGCGCGGTAGCTGAAGCTTTCTTT. Amino acid sequence: CASSLGGAVAEAFF.

The chain couples TRBV14 to TRBJ1-1; TRBD1 aligns across 7 bases. Trimming took 0 bases from V and 5 from J; bases not matched to a gene: 9. Germline V gene data show CDR1 as SGHDN and CDR2 as FVKESK. This CDR3 is 16 amino acids long. The CDR3 region is CASSQDGKGGITEAFF. CDR3 bases: TGTGCCAGCAGCCAAGACGGGAAAGGGGGCATTACTGAAGCTTTCTTT.

V and J are TRBV28 and TRBJ1-2; D uncertain. Trimming left V 1 base short and J 2 bases short, with 8 bases between. Germline CDR1 and CDR2: MDHEN and SYDVKM. The CDR3 is 14 amino acids. The CDR3 loop reads CASSLFSGNYGYTF. The DNA for the CDR3 is TGTGCCAGCAGTTTATTTTCGGGGAACTATGGCTACACCTTC.

The rearrangement joins TRBV28 to TRBJ1-1; D is uncertain. The CDR3 runs 14 residues. Germline values: CDR1 MDHEN, CDR2 SYDVKM. V lost 3 bases, J lost 1 base, and 9 bases lay in between. This CDR3 reads CASSFWVKNTEAFF. CDR3 nucleotides: TGTGCCAGCAGTTTTTGGGTAAAGAACACTGAAGCTTTCTTT.

This clone appeared a single time. The V and J genes are TRBV5-4 and TRBJ1-6; D not certain. Germline assignment: CDR1 SGHNT and CDR2 YYREEE (reference sequence). This CDR3 region has 15 residues. V was trimmed by 2 bases and J by 7 bases, leaving 13 bases between them. The CDR3 here is CASSLGTDPNSPLHF. CDR3 nucleotide sequence: TGTGCCAGCAGCTTAGGCACAGACCCGAATTCACCCCTCCACTTT.

The chain links TRBV11-3 to TRBJ2-6, with a tentative D call TRBD2 (5 bases). Germline V gene sequence: CDR1 SGHNT, CDR2 YENEEA. Trimming left V 5 bases short and J 2 bases short, with 7 bases between. The length of the CDR3 is 14 residues. The CDR3 reads CASSRGPGANVLTF. The CDR3 DNA reads as TGTGCCAGCAGCCGGGGTCCTGGGGCCAACGTCCTGACTTTC.

The V call is TRBV11-2, the J call TRBJ2-5, with 9 bases that match TRBD1. Per the germline V gene, CDR1 is SGHAT and CDR2 is FQNNGV. The CDR3 contains 14 residues. Unmatched junction bases numbered 5, after V lost 4 bases and J lost 5 bases. CDR3 region: CASSSQGAVETQYF. CDR3 DNA sequence: TGTGCCAGCAGCTCACAGGGGGCCGTGGAGACCCAGTACTTC.

On this clone: The sample holds other DNA sequences that translate to the same CDR3. V and J are TRBV11-1 and TRBJ1-2; D uncertain. This CDR3 spans 13 amino acids. The V gene's germline CDR1 is SGHAT and CDR2 FQDESV (reference sequence). Trimming removed 0 bases from V and 2 bases from J, with 4 bases in between. The CDR3: CASSLAGNYGYTF. Here the CDR3 DNA reads TGTGCCAGCAGCTTAGCCGGGAACTATGGCTACACCTTC.

CDR3 coding DNA: TGCGCCAGCAGCTTGAATAGCTGGGCGTTGAACACTGAAGCTTTCTTT. Amino acids: CASSLNSWALNTEAFF. The V call is TRBV5-1, the J call TRBJ1-1, with unresolved D. This CDR3 region has 16 residues. Per the germline V gene, CDR1 is SGHRS and CDR2 is YFSETQ. Deletions cut 1 base from V and 0 bases from J, with 13 bases between.